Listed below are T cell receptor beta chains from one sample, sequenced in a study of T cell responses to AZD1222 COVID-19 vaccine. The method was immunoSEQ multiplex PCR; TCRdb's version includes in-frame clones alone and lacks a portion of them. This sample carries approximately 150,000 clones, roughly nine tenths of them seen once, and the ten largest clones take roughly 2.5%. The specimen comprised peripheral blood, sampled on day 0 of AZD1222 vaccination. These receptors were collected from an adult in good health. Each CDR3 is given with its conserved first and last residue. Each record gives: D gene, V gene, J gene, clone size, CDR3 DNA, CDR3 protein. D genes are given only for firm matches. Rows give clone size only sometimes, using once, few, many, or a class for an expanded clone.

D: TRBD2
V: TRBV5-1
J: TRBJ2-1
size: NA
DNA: TGCGCCAGCAGCTTGGCCCCTGGGACTAGCGGGAGGGTCGGTGAGCAGTTCTTC
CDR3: CASSLAPGTSGRVGEQFF

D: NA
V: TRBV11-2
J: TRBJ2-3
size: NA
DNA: TGTGCCAGCAGCTTGACTCCTAGGGGGGATACGCAGTATTTT
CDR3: CASSLTPRGDTQYF

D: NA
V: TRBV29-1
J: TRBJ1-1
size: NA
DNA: TGCAGCGTTGGCCGTGGGATTCGGGGGTTGGGGAACACTGAAGCTTTCTTT
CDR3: CSVGRGIRGLGNTEAFF

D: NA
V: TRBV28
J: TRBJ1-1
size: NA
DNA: TGTGCCAGCAGTTTAGGGTCTGAAGCTTTCTTT
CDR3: CASSLGSEAFF

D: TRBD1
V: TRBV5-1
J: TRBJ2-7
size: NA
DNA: TGCGCCAGCAGCTGGACCGGGACAGGGCCCTACGAGCAGTACTTC
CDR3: CASSWTGTGPYEQYF

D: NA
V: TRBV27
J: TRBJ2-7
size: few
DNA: TGTGCCAGCACCACGAGGTTCAGTCGAAGCTCCTACGAGCAGTACTTC
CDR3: CASTTRFSRSSYEQYF

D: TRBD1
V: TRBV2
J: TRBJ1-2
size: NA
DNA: TGTGCCAGCAGTTGGGACAGGGGGCGCGTTAACTATGGCTACACCTTC
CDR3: CASSWDRGRVNYGYTF

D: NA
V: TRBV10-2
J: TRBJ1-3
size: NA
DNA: TGCGCCAGCACCGAAAGGTCGGCAGGAGGTCGGAACACCATATATTTT
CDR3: CASTERSAGGRNTIYF

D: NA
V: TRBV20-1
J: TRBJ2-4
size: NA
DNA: TGCAGTGCATTAGCCAAAAACATTCAGTACTTC
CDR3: CSALAKNIQYF

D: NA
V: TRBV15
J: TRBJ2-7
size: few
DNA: TGTGCCACCAGCAGAGATAATACCTACGAGCAGTACTTC
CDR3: CATSRDNTYEQYF

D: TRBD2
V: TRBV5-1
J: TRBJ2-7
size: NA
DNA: TGCGCCAGCAGCTTGGGGGCGGGAGTCGTCTCCTACGAGCAGTACTTC
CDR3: CASSLGAGVVSYEQYF

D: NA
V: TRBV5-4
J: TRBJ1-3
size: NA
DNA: TGTGCCAGCAGCTCCGGGGGCAGGGTCTCTGGAAACACCATATATTTT
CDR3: CASSSGGRVSGNTIYF

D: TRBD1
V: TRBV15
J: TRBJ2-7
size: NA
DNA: TGTGCCACCAGCAGAATTACAGGGGGCGCCTACGAGCAGTACTTC
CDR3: CATSRITGGAYEQYF

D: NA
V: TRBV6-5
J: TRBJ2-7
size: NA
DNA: TGTGCCAGCAGTTTGTTTGGCGAGCAGTACTTC
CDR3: CASSLFGEQYF

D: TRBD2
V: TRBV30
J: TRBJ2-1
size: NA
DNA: TGTGCCTGGAGTGGGCCAATGAGCGGGGTAAATGAGCAGTTCTTC
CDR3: CAWSGPMSGVNEQFF

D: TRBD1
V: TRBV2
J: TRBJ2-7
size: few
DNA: TGTGCCAGCAATTGGGACAGCTCCTACGAGCAGTACTTC
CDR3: CASNWDSSYEQYF

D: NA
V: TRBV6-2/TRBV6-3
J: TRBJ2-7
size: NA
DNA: TGTGCCAGCAGTTGGGGGGCTGCGGTCTACGAGCAGTACTTC
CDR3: CASSWGAAVYEQYF

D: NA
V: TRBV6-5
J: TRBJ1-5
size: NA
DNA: TGTGCCAGCAGGGGGGCCATTCAGCCCCAGCATTTT
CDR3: CASRGAIQPQHF

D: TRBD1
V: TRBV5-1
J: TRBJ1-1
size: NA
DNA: TGCGCCAGCAGTTTGACAGGGACGCTTTACACTGAAGCTTTCTTT
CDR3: CASSLTGTLYTEAFF

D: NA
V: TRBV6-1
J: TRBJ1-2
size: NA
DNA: TGTGCCAGCAGTGAATTGGGGCAGGTCTATGGCTACACCTTC
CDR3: CASSELGQVYGYTF

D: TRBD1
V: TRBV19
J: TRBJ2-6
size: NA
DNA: TGTGCCAGTAGTTCCCCGGGACAGGACCCCTCTGGGGCCAACGTCCTGACTTTC
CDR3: CASSSPGQDPSGANVLTF

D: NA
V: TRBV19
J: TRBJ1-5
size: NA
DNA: TGTGCCAGTAGTATAGTTCCGGGCAATCAGCCCCAGCATTTT
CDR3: CASSIVPGNQPQHF

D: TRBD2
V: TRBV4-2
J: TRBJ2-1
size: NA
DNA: TGTGCCAGCAGCCCCTCTGGGACTAGCGAGAACAATGAGCAGTTCTTC
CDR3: CASSPSGTSENNEQFF

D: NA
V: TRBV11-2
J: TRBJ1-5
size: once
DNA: TGTGCCAGCAGCCCGGACAATAGCAATCAGCCCCAGCATTTT
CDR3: CASSPDNSNQPQHF

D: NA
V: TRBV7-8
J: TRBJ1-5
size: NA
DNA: TGTGCCAGCAGCTTAGGAATTTTTAGCAATCAGCCCCAGCATTTT
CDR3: CASSLGIFSNQPQHF

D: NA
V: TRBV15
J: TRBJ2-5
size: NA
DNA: TGTGCCACCAGCATCAGGGGAGGAGGGGAGACCCAGTACTTC
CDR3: CATSIRGGGETQYF

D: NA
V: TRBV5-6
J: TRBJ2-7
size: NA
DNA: TGTGCCAGCAGCTTGGTTCTAGGTAGCACCTACGAGCAGTACTTC
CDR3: CASSLVLGSTYEQYF

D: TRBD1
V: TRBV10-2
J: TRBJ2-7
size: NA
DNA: TGCGCCAGCAGTGGTCTGAGACAGGGATACGAGCAGTACTTC
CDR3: CASSGLRQGYEQYF

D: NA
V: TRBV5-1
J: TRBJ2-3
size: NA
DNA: TGCGCCAGCAGCTTGGACAGTAGACGGACAGATACGCAGTATTTT
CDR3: CASSLDSRRTDTQYF

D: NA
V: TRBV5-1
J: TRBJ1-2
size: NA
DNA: TGCGCCAGCAGCTTGGCAACGGGGCAGGCCAACTATGGCTACACCTTC
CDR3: CASSLATGQANYGYTF

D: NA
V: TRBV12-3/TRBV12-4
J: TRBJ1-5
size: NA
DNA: TGTGCCAGCAGTTTGGGCGGAGATCAGCCCCAGCATTTT
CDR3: CASSLGGDQPQHF

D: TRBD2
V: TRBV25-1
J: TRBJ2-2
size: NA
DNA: TGTGCCAGCAGACCTAGCGGGATGAACACCGGGGAGCTGTTTTTT
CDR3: CASRPSGMNTGELFF

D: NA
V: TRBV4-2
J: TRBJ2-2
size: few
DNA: TGTGCCAGCAGGGCTGAGACCGGGGAGCTGTTTTTT
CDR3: CASRAETGELFF

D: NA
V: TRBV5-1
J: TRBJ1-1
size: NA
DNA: TGCGCCAGCAGCTTGCGGGGGAGGACTGAAGCTTTCTTT
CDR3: CASSLRGRTEAFF

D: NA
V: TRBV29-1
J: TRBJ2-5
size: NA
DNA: TGCAGCGTTGGGTCAGGGAGGGAGACCCAGTACTTC
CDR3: CSVGSGRETQYF

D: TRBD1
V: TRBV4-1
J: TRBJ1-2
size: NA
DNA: TGCGCCAGCAGCCAACCGCGGACAGGGGGGCATGGCTACACCTTC
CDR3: CASSQPRTGGHGYTF

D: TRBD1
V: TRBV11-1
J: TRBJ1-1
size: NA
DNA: TGTGCCAGCAGTCGACAGGGGAACACTGAAGCTTTCTTT
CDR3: CASSRQGNTEAFF

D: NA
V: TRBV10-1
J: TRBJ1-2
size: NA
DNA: TGCGCCAGCAGTGACGACCCCGGGATCAGAAATGGCTACACCTTC
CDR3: CASSDDPGIRNGYTF

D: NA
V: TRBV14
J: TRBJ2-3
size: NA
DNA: TGTGCCAGCAGCCTTGTTTGGAGCACAGATACGCAGTATTTT
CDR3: CASSLVWSTDTQYF

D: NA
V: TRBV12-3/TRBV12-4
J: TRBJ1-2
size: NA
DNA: TGTGCCAGCAGTTCAGGCCCAGGGGGCTACACCTTC
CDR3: CASSSGPGGYTF

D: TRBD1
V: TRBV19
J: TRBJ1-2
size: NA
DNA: TGTGCCAGTAGTATACGACAGGGTTATGGCTACACCTTC
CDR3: CASSIRQGYGYTF

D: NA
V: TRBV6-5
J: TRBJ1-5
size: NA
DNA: TGTGCCAGCATGCCCACGGGTAAACAGCCCCAGCATTTT
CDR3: CASMPTGKQPQHF

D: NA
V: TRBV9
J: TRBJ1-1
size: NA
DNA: TGTGCCAGCAGCGTAGATCTCAGGTTGAACACTGAAGCTTTCTTT
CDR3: CASSVDLRLNTEAFF

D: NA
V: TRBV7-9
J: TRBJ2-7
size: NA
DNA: TGTGCCAGCAGCTTAGGGCAGGGACTCGACTTC
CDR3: CASSLGQGLDF

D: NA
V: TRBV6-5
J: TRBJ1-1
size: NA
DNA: TGTGCCAGCAGACCCCCAGGGAGGCCCACTGAAGCTTTCTTT
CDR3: CASRPPGRPTEAFF

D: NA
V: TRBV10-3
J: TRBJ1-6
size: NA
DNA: TGTGCCTACCCGGAGGGCCATAATTCACCCCTCCACTTT
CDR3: CAYPEGHNSPLHF

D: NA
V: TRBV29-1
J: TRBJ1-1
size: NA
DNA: TGCAGCGCCTTGCCTGACACTGAAGCTTTCTTT
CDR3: CSALPDTEAFF

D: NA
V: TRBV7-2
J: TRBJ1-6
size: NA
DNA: TGTGCCAGCAGCTTAGCGCTGGGGGGGGCGATAGGTTCACCCCTCCACTTT
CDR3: CASSLALGGAIGSPLHF

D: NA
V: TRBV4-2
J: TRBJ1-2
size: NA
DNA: TGTGCCAGCAGCCAAGAGCTAGAGGTGTCCTATGGCTACACCTTC
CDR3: CASSQELEVSYGYTF

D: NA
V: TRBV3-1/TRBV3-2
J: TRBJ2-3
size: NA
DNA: TGTGCCAGCAGCCCCCGATGGGAGGCCCCACCGCAGTATTTT
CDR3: CASSPRWEAPPQYF

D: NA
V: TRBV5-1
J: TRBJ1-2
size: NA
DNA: TGCGCCAGCAGCTTGGGGGGCTATGGCTACACCTTC
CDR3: CASSLGGYGYTF

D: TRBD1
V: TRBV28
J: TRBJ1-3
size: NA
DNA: TGTGCCAGCAGTTCGGACAGGGGGCATAGAAACACCATATATTTT
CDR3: CASSSDRGHRNTIYF

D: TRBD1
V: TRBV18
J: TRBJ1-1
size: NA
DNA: TGTGCCAGCTCACCCGGACAGGGAGGGACTGAAGCTTTCTTT
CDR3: CASSPGQGGTEAFF

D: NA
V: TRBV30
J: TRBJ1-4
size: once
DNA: TGTGCCTGGAGTGCGGTCTTAGACAGAATTAATGAAAAACTGTTTTTT
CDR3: CAWSAVLDRINEKLFF

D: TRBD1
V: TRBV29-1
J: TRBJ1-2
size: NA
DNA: TGCAGCGTTCGGGGACAGGGGGCACATGGCTACACCTTC
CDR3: CSVRGQGAHGYTF

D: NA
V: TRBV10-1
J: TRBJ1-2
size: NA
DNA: TGCGCCAGCAGGGTTCCTTATGGCTACACCTTC
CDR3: CASRVPYGYTF

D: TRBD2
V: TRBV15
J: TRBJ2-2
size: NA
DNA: TGTGCCACCAGCTACGAGCGGGAGAACACCGGGGAGCTGTTTTTT
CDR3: CATSYERENTGELFF